A single TCR beta chain is shown here with its context. The antigen remains undetermined. This sample was taken from a study of HIV-infected children after antiretroviral therapy interruption. Study overall: Interruption group median age around 9.9 years; continuous group roughly 8 years. General study points: Naive CD4+ sequences overlapped less between time points once interruption began. The Gini coefficient of naive CD4+ repertoires rose, returning to baseline by 3 years. Sorted CD45RA+ naive cells might include minor non-naive CD45RA+ cells.

Unique molecular identifiers were included in an RNA-based 3' RACE TCR library. A single record per CDR3 protein comes from TCRdb applying MiXCR to the 3' RACE reads. In the table there are tens of thousands of distinct CDR3 sequences, roughly 4.5% of which are singletons. Treatment: PENTA 11 planned treatment interruption arm or continuous ART arm. V dropped 3 bases and J dropped 8; count of bases not matched to a gene: 5. The CDR3 totals 13 residues. Germline V gene lookup returns CDR1 SGHRS and CDR2 YFSETQ. The material was CD45RA+ CD4+ T cells from PBMCs, pooled from several time points, obtained from a donor given antiretroviral therapy, either interrupted or continuous. Subset given: naive CD4+ CD45RA+ CD45RO- T cells. The J gene is TRBJ2-1, the V gene TRBV5-1, with 7 bases lining up with TRBD2. The receptor was derived from a pool of human donors with HIV. This chain's CDR3 is CASSSGLLDEQFF. The CDR3 DNA is TGCGCCAGCAGCTCGGGACTATTAGATGAGCAGTTCTTC.